Each of the 20 T cell receptor beta chains below was sequenced from the same sample in a study of cytomegalovirus exposure and HLA in healthy donors. The study ran its PCR with 60 Vbeta and 13 Jbeta primers. The repertoire was sequenced with immunoSEQ multiplex PCR; TCRdb's copy has only in-frame clones and lacks some. Found here are tens of thousands of clones, around 10% of them singletons; the top ten hold over 20%. Sequenced input: PBMCs. These receptors all stem from a man aged 60 to 69 in good health and CMV-seropositive.

The rearrangement uses TRBV6-4 and TRBJ2-1, with D possibly TRBD2 on 6 matching bases. The germline CDR1 and CDR2 sequences are MRHNA and SNTAGT. The CDR3 runs to 13 residues. V dropped 6 bases and J dropped 6 bases, with 12 bases sitting between them. CDR3: CASSREQRNEQFF. In nucleotides, the CDR3 is TGTGCCAGCAGCCGGGAGCAGCGCAATGAGCAGTTCTTC.

This clone was seen more than once but under ten times. V is TRBV7-2 and J is TRBJ1-1, with D unresolved. Per germline, CDR1 SGHTA and CDR2 FQGNSA. V was pared by 3 bases and J by 2 bases, with 10 bases between. The CDR3 sequence is 14 residues long. CDR3 sequence: CASSFLGSNTEAFF. The CDR3 nucleotides read TGTGCCAGCAGCTTTTTGGGGAGTAACACTGAAGCTTTCTTT.

V gene TRBV28 combines with J gene TRBJ2-1; 9 bases match TRBD2. Germline values: CDR1 MDHEN, CDR2 SYDVKM. V shed 11 bases and J 10 bases; nucleotides not matched to a gene: 12. This CDR3 has 13 residues. The CDR3 here is CAGGGGAPREQFF. CDR3 bases: TGTGCCGGGGGCGGGGGGGCCCCCCGAGAGCAGTTCTTC.

This chain uses TRBV7-9 with TRBJ2-6; the match to TRBD1 covers 10 bases. The junction had 7 bases not matched to a gene; V was cut back by 4 bases and J by 4 bases. The germline V gene has CDR1 SEHNR and CDR2 FQNEAQ (reference sequence). This CDR3 has 17 amino acids. CDR3 DNA sequence: TGTGCCAGCAGCTCCTCGGACAGGGGGTGGGGGGCCAACGTCCTGACTTTC. Translated, it gives CASSSSDRGWGANVLTF.

There are a few counts of this clone. The chain carries TRBV5-1 and TRBJ1-4; 8 bases line up with TRBD1. The J segment lost 5 bases and the V segment lost 4 bases, leaving 7 bases of the junction unmatched. CDR1 and CDR2 from the germline V gene are SGHRS and YFSETQ. The CDR3 covers 15 residues. CDR3 DNA sequence: TGCGCCAGCAGCCCGACAGGGGACGGCAATGAAAAACTGTTTTTT. Translating gives CASSPTGDGNEKLFF.

V and J are TRBV4-2 and TRBJ1-5; TRBD1 matches 8 bases. CDR3 length equals 15 residues. In germline, CDR1 is LGHNA, CDR2 YNFKEQ. V was pared by 1 base and J by 6 bases, with 5 bases of the junction left unmatched. The CDR3 region has the DNA TGTGCCAGCAGCCAAGCTCAGGGGGCTAGTCAGCCCCAGCATTTT. It yields the protein CASSQAQGASQPQHF.

In its sample, this clone was seen a few times. This chain connects TRBV2 to TRBJ2-4; 8 bases are a match to TRBD2. The CDR3 spans 15 residues. Trimming took 3 bases from V and 9 from J; bases not matched to a gene: 10. Germline loops: CDR1 SNHLY, CDR2 FYNNEI. In DNA, the CDR3 is TGTGCCAGCAGTGAGGGCGGGACTAGAGGAGGCATTCAGTACTTC. This encodes CASSEGGTRGGIQYF.

This clone showed up just a few times. This chain connects TRBV2 to TRBJ2-7; 7 bases are a match to TRBD1. Matching the DNA end better, TRBJ2-1 makes the J call doubtful. Germline loops: CDR1 SNHLY, CDR2 FYNNEI. The CDR3 contains 17 residues. The CDR3 loop reads CASSEFSAPGTDYEQFF. The DNA for the CDR3 is TGTGCCAGCAGTGAATTTAGCGCCCCGGGGACAGACTACGAGCAGTTCTTC.

This clone was seen a few times. V is TRBV30 and J is TRBJ1-5; no clear D gene. Between the trimmed V and J ends, which lost 3 bases and 0 bases, there was a span of 6 bases. CDR3 size: 13 residues. CDR1 and CDR2 from the germline V gene are GTSNPN and SVGIG (reference sequence). CDR3 protein: CAWSGFSNQPQHF. The CDR3 DNA follows: TGTGCCTGGAGCGGGTTTAGCAATCAGCCCCAGCATTTT. The whole variable domain, filled in from reference TRBV30 and TRBJ1-5, reads SQTIHQWPATLVQPVGSPLSLECTVEGTSNPNLYWYRQAAGRGLQLLFYSVGIGQISSEVPQNLSASRPQDRQFILSSKKLLLSDSGFYLCAWSGFSNQPQHFGDGTRLSIL.

The chain links TRBV5-1 to TRBJ2-5; TRBD1 matches at 9 bases. Germline CDR1 and CDR2: SGHRS and YFSETQ. V lost 4 bases, J lost 5 bases, and 9 bases stayed unmatched. This CDR3 has 15 residues. The CDR3 is CASSKDRGLGETQYF. In DNA, the CDR3 is TGCGCCAGCAGCAAGGACAGGGGCTTAGGGGAGACCCAGTACTTC.

This clone was counted a few times. This chain uses TRBV5-1 with TRBJ2-3; TRBD2 matches at 10 bases. CDR1 SGHRS and CDR2 YFSETQ come from the germline V gene. The CDR3 length is 16 residues. V was pared by 4 bases and J by 1 base, with 6 bases of the junction left unmatched. The CDR3 loop is CASSPQGTSGTDTQYF. The CDR3 nucleotides read TGCGCCAGCAGCCCTCAGGGGACTAGCGGCACAGATACGCAGTATTTT.

The chain links TRBV28 to TRBJ2-5; unclear D gene. Germline V gene sequence: CDR1 MDHEN, CDR2 SYDVKM. V lost 3 bases to trimming and J lost 5 bases, with 10 bases between them. CDR3 length: 13 amino acids. CDR3 DNA: TGTGCCAGCAGTTTCTTTGCGAGGGAGACCCAGTACTTC. Translated: CASSFFARETQYF.

The chain carries TRBV12-5 and TRBJ1-2, with TRBD1 identical over 7 bases. CDR1 is LGHNT and CDR2 is FRNRAP in the germline V gene. The CDR3 consists of 16 residues. Trimming cost V 7 bases and J 6 bases; bases outside gene matches: 17. The DNA of the CDR3 is TGTGCTAGTGCTCAGGAGGGGGCGTTTGATTGGAATGGCTACACCTTC. Translated: CASAQEGAFDWNGYTF.

This chain connects TRBV19 to TRBJ1-5, with 9 nucleotides matching TRBD1. CDR1 and CDR2 (germline): LNHDA, SQIVND (reference sequence). V shed 6 bases, J shed 3 bases, and the junction held 9 bases outside the gene matches. The CDR3 runs to 16 residues. The CDR3 bases are TGTGCCAGTAGCACCACAGGGGGCGAATCCAATCAGCCCCAGCATTTT. Protein product: CASSTTGGESNQPQHF.

The chain combines TRBV9 with TRBJ1-4; TRBD1 matches 7 bases. The CDR3 totals 15 residues. The V segment lost 4 bases and the J segment 5 bases; nucleotides outside the gene matches: 8. Germline CDR1 and CDR2: SGDLS and YYNGEE. CDR3 sequence: CASSSQGQENEKLFF. In nucleotides, the CDR3 is TGTGCCAGCAGCTCGCAAGGACAGGAGAATGAAAAACTGTTTTTT. The whole variable domain, remainder taken from reference TRBV9 and TRBJ1-4, is DSGVTQTPKHLITATGQRVTLRCSPRSGDLSVYWYQQSLDQGLQFLIQYYNGEERAKGNILERFSAQQFPDLHSELNLSSLELGDSALYFCASSSQGQENEKLFFGSGTQLSVL.

This clone has a handful of counts. The CDR3 loop reads CASRSLGEGGYTF. Here the CDR3 DNA reads TGTGCCAGCAGGTCATTGGGGGAGGGTGGCTACACCTTC. This chain uses TRBV28 with TRBJ1-2, with D maybe TRBD1 (5 bases). The V and J ends lost 6 bases and 7 bases respectively, with 15 bases between them. The CDR3 consists of 13 residues. Germline CDR1 and CDR2: MDHEN and SYDVKM.

This clone was seen a few times. V usage is TRBV30 and J usage is TRBJ1-2; D is uncertain. The CDR3 is 14 residues long. V lost 7 bases and J lost 0, with 15 bases in between. CDR1 is GTSNPN and CDR2 is SVGIG in the germline V gene (reference sequence). CDR3 bases: TGTGCCTCAACTTCAAACAGAGCTAACTATGGCTACACCTTC. This gives the protein CASTSNRANYGYTF.

The J gene is TRBJ2-2, the V gene TRBV7-6; TRBD1 aligns across 9 bases. Germline values: CDR1 SGHVS, CDR2 FNYEAQ. Losses at the gene ends were 5 bases for V and 6 bases for J; bases not matched to a gene: 7. The CDR3 consists of 15 residues. The CDR3 spells CASSPRQGVAGELFF. The CDR3, as DNA: TGTGCCAGCAGCCCCCGACAGGGGGTGGCCGGGGAGCTGTTTTTT. Supplemented by reference TRBV7-6 and TRBJ2-2, the full variable domain reads GAGVSQSPRYKVTKRGQDVALRCDPISGHVSLYWYRQALGQGPEFLTYFNYEAQQDKSGLPNDRFSAERPEGSISTLTIQRTEQRDSAMYRCASSPRQGVAGELFFGEGSRLTVL.

This chain connects TRBV2 to TRBJ2-1; 10 bases line up with TRBD2. The ends lost 6 bases at V and 1 base at J; junction bases unmatched: 9. Germline V gives CDR1 SNHLY, CDR2 FYNNEI. This CDR3 is built from 17 residues. The CDR3 loop reads CASSQRSSGRSYNEQFF. In nucleotides, the CDR3 is TGTGCCAGCAGCCAAAGGTCTAGCGGGAGATCCTACAATGAGCAGTTCTTC.

In this sample, this clone turned up a few times. The chain couples TRBV28 to TRBJ1-5; D remains unclear. The CDR3 loop spans 11 amino acids. Trimming pared 4 bases from V and 7 bases from J, leaving 5 bases between. The germline gives CDR1 MDHEN, CDR2 SYDVKM. The CDR3 here is CASSWQQPQHF. The CDR3 region has the DNA TGTGCCAGCAGTTGGCAGCAGCCCCAGCATTTT.